This is a list of T cell receptor beta chains from one sample in a study of T cell responses to AZD1222 COVID-19 vaccine. Sequencing used immunoSEQ multiplex PCR; TCRdb keeps in-frame clones, though not all of them. The sample lists about 120,000 clones, approximately 85% occurring once. The input for sequencing was peripheral blood, taken on day 0 of AZD1222 vaccination. These receptors were taken from an adult in good health. Both conserved end residues are part of each CDR3. D genes are given only for firm matches.

v_gene	j_gene	d_gene	CDR3aa
TRBV2	TRBJ2-7	NA	CASSLGVLHPEQYF
TRBV7-8	TRBJ2-7	NA	CASSLVGQAYEQYF
TRBV7-9	TRBJ2-7	NA	CASSLASQGKSEQYF
TRBV20-1	TRBJ2-5	NA	CSASGPGETQETQYF
TRBV30	TRBJ1-5	NA	CAWSPFLGNQPQHF
TRBV27	TRBJ1-1	NA	CASSLSGGGAFF
TRBV2	TRBJ1-2	NA	CASSAVGTDGYTF
TRBV18	TRBJ2-7	TRBD1	CASSSGQDRDWYF
TRBV7-9	TRBJ1-1	NA	CASSLTDSRTEAFF
TRBV3-1/TRBV3-2	TRBJ2-3	TRBD2	CASSLEVSGRVSDTQYF
TRBV3-1/TRBV3-2	TRBJ2-3	TRBD2	CASSQFRTSGSSDTQYF
TRBV30	TRBJ1-4	NA	CAWSWTENEKLFF
TRBV7-3	TRBJ2-3	TRBD2	CASSFPSGTQYF
TRBV11-2	TRBJ2-3	NA	CASSLGPEDIAQYF
TRBV7-3	TRBJ1-6	NA	CASSLGTGTNSPLHF
TRBV9	TRBJ1-2	TRBD1	CASSPRGPNYGYTF
TRBV18	TRBJ1-2	TRBD1	CASSATTGQVEDGYTF
TRBV9	TRBJ1-6	NA	CASSGGYRDNSPLHF
TRBV4-1	TRBJ2-1	TRBD2	CASSQDLLAGGQNEQFF
TRBV14	TRBJ1-6	NA	CASSPWGANNSPLHF
TRBV27	TRBJ2-3	TRBD1	CASSRQGTDTQYF
TRBV6-5	TRBJ2-1	TRBD2	CASSYSAGGFNEQFF
TRBV7-9	TRBJ2-3	NA	CASSLLTDTQYF
TRBV5-1	TRBJ2-7	NA	CATSTAPSYEQYF
TRBV5-1	TRBJ2-7	NA	CASSVGDQQYF
TRBV18	TRBJ2-1	NA	CASSPPSGNYNEQFF
TRBV30	TRBJ2-3	TRBD1	CAWDRVLSTQYF
TRBV24-1	TRBJ1-2	NA	CATGGGIYNYTF
TRBV18	TRBJ1-1	NA	CASSDAPNTEAFF
TRBV30	TRBJ2-1	NA	CAWSVGMEGSSGWEQFF
TRBV7-3	TRBJ2-3	NA	CASSPQPRDTQYF
TRBV3-1/TRBV3-2	TRBJ1-2	TRBD1	CASSSTGVHGYTF